Listed below are T cell receptor beta chains from one sample, sequenced in a study of shared clonotypes between healthy human individuals. The assay was immunoSEQ multiplex PCR, and TCRdb's table has in-frame clones only and misses some. The sample records millions of clones, about 92% being singletons. What was sequenced was naive CD8+ T cells from PBMCs. Receptor source: a man aged 18 to 30 in good health. Some clones in this sample may be carry-over from other donors' samples. Each CDR3 is given with its conserved first and last residue. D genes are given only for firm matches. The size of a clone is reported for some rows only, either as once, few or many, or as a class for expanded clones.

len	abundance	d_gene	v_gene	j_gene	CDR3aa	CDR3nt
11	.	.	TRBV28	TRBJ2-2	CASSALGELFF	TGTGCCAGCAGTGCCCTTGGGGAGCTGTTTTTT
14	.	.	TRBV7-3	TRBJ1-3	CASSLGGPGNTIYF	TGTGCCAGCAGCTTAGGCGGCCCTGGAAACACCATATATTTT
13	.	.	TRBV5-4	TRBJ2-7	CASSWDLGPEQYF	TGTGCCAGCAGCTGGGACCTGGGCCCCGAGCAGTACTTC
17	.	TRBD1	TRBV4-2	TRBJ1-6	CASSDNLDRGMNSPLHF	TGTGCCAGCAGCGATAACTTGGACAGGGGAATGAATTCACCCCTCCACTTT
13	.	TRBD1	TRBV6-5	TRBJ2-4	CASSPYLGQQLGF	TGTGCCAGTTCTCCCTATTTGGGACAGCAACTAGGGTTC
13	.	.	TRBV9	TRBJ2-3	CASSPTSTDTQYF	TGTGCCAGCAGTCCGACTAGCACAGATACGCAGTATTTT
15	few	.	TRBV9	TRBJ1-4	CASSGWGREREKLFF	TGTGCCAGCAGCGGCTGGGGGAGGGAGCGGGAAAAACTGTTTTTT
14	once	.	TRBV19	TRBJ2-7	CASSIALFNYEQYF	TGTGCCAGTAGTATTGCCTTATTCAACTACGAGCAGTACTTC
15	.	.	TRBV18	TRBJ2-3	CASSPPGAIADTQYF	TGTGCCAGCTCACCACCGGGGGCCATCGCAGATACGCAGTATTTT
13	.	.	TRBV7-9	TRBJ2-5	CASSLVSPPAQYF	TGTGCCAGCAGCTTAGTCTCGCCCCCGGCCCAGTACTTC
16	.	TRBD1	TRBV28	TRBJ2-1	CASSSRDRGPYNEQFF	TGTGCCAGCAGTTCAAGGGACAGGGGCCCCTACAATGAGCAGTTCTTC
13	.	.	TRBV5-1	TRBJ2-7	CASSKTGYYEQYF	TGCGCCAGCAGCAAGACAGGCTACTACGAGCAGTACTTC
15	.	TRBD1	TRBV9	TRBJ1-2	CASSVGGQGPYGYTF	TGTGCCAGCAGCGTTGGTGGACAGGGACCCTATGGCTACACCTTC
14	.	.	TRBV19	TRBJ1-5	CASSIDRRNQPQHF	TGTGCCAGTAGTATAGACAGGAGGAATCAGCCCCAGCATTTT
20	.	.	TRBV5-1	TRBJ2-1	CASSSGARAPRPDLLNEQFF	TGCGCCAGCAGCTCGGGCGCCAGGGCCCCAAGACCCGATCTTTTAAATGAGCAGTTCTTC
13	.	.	TRBV15	TRBJ1-2	CATSRRDNYGYTF	TGTGCCACCAGCAGACGGGACAACTATGGCTACACCTTC
14	.	.	TRBV27	TRBJ1-5	CASKLAGTPQPQHF	TGTGCCAGCAAGTTAGCAGGGACGCCTCAGCCCCAGCATTTT
11	.	.	TRBV19	TRBJ1-2	CASKPIYGYTF	TGTGCCAGTAAGCCGATCTATGGCTACACCTTC
12	.	.	TRBV29-1	TRBJ1-6	CSVEATAGTLHF	TGCAGCGTTGAAGCGACAGCGGGAACCCTCCACTTT
12	few	TRBD1	TRBV25-1	TRBJ1-5	CASSESQGVQHF	TGTGCCAGCAGTGAATCCCAGGGGGTGCAGCATTTT
15	once	.	TRBV7-2	TRBJ2-3	CASSPQRHLRGTQYF	TGTGCCAGCAGCCCACAAAGACACCTCCGCGGTACGCAGTATTTT
13	few	.	TRBV7-9	TRBJ2-7	CASSSGLRDEQYF	TGTGCCAGCAGCTCGGGATTACGGGACGAGCAGTACTTC
17	once	.	TRBV5-8	TRBJ2-6	CASSPRTVLSGANVLTF	TGTGCCAGCAGCCCCCGGACAGTACTCTCTGGGGCCAACGTCCTGACTTTC
11	few	.	TRBV6-4	TRBJ2-1	CASSSDSEQFF	TGTGCCAGCAGTTCAGATAGTGAGCAGTTCTTC
16	.	.	TRBV4-1	TRBJ2-5	CASSHGRILGEETQYF	TGCGCCAGCAGCCATGGCAGGATCCTGGGAGAAGAGACCCAGTACTTC
14	.	.	TRBV29-1	TRBJ2-2	CSVHTGSNTGELFF	TGCAGCGTCCACACAGGTTCAAACACCGGGGAGCTGTTTTTT
14	.	.	TRBV6-5	TRBJ2-2	CASNPGLSTGELFF	TGTGCCAGTAACCCGGGACTGAGCACCGGGGAGCTGTTTTTT
15	.	.	TRBV14	TRBJ2-7	CASSRDRASSYEQYF	TGTGCCAGCAGCCGAGACAGAGCGAGCTCCTACGAGCAGTACTTC
14	.	.	TRBV28	TRBJ1-2	CASSLSAAGDGYTF	TGTGCCAGCAGTTTATCTGCAGCGGGGGATGGCTACACCTTC
17	once	TRBD1	TRBV29-1	TRBJ1-1	CSVEDQANRGSHTEAFF	TGCAGCGTTGAAGATCAAGCGAACAGGGGTTCTCATACTGAAGCTTTCTTT
13	.	.	TRBV5-1	TRBJ2-7	CASSPGGSYEQYF	TGCGCCAGCAGCCCTGGGGGCTCCTACGAGCAGTACTTC
13	.	.	TRBV9	TRBJ2-7	CASSVGGLGEQYF	TGTGCCAGCAGCGTAGGGGGCTTAGGGGAGCAGTACTTC
18	.	.	TRBV6-4	TRBJ2-7	CASSDPNLQGPCSYEQYF	TGTGCCAGCAGTGACCCTAACCTACAGGGTCCTTGCTCCTACGAGCAGTACTTC
14	.	TRBD1	TRBV19	TRBJ2-7	CASSSRDSDYEQYF	TGTGCCAGTAGTAGTAGGGACAGTGACTACGAGCAGTACTTC
15	.	TRBD1	TRBV11-2	TRBJ2-7	CASSFPGTGTYEQYF	TGTGCCAGCAGCTTCCCCGGGACAGGCACCTACGAGCAGTACTTC
12	.	.	TRBV29-1	TRBJ1-5	CSVTQDSGPQHF	TGCAGCGTTACCCAGGACAGCGGGCCCCAGCATTTT
21	.	TRBD1	TRBV4-2	TRBJ2-3	CASSQELGQGTGGISTDTQYF	TGTGCCAGCAGCCAAGAGCTCGGACAGGGGACGGGAGGCATTAGCACAGATACGCAGTATTTT
11	.	.	TRBV11-2	TRBJ2-7	CASRLGGEQYF	TGTGCCAGCAGGTTAGGGGGGGAGCAGTACTTC
16	.	.	TRBV10-3	TRBJ1-3	CAISESGEAPGNTIYF	TGTGCCATCAGTGAGTCTGGGGAGGCGCCTGGAAACACCATATATTTT
16	.	TRBD2	TRBV4-3	TRBJ2-7	CASSQVFSSGAYEQYF	TGCGCCAGCAGCCAAGTTTTTTCTAGCGGAGCCTACGAGCAGTACTTC
12	.	.	TRBV19	TRBJ1-2	CASSSGDYGYTF	TGTGCCAGTAGTTCCGGGGACTATGGCTACACCTTC
14	.	.	TRBV28	TRBJ1-1	CASSPPGSRPEAFF	TGTGCCAGCAGCCCCCCGGGGAGTAGGCCTGAAGCTTTCTTT
19	.	TRBD2	TRBV4-3	TRBJ2-7	CASSQDFGRTSLPSYEQYF	TGCGCCAGCAGCCAAGATTTCGGGAGGACTAGCCTACCTTCCTACGAGCAGTACTTC
16	.	TRBD1	TRBV27	TRBJ2-2	CATRGLGTGRAGELFF	TGTGCCACCCGGGGGTTAGGGACAGGGAGGGCCGGGGAGCTGTTTTTT
14	.	TRBD1	TRBV30	TRBJ1-5	CAWSGGQGGQPQHF	TGTGCCTGGAGTGGGGGACAGGGCGGTCAGCCCCAGCATTTT